Sequencing of this T cell receptor beta chain was carried out in a study of technical replicates of blood from four donors. Generated by immunoSEQ multiplex PCR, the TCRdb table keeps only in-frame clones and is missing some. This sample has just over 95,000 clones; roughly 95% occur once, and the top ten carry over 0.2%. Germline CDR1 is GTSNPN and CDR2 is SVGIG (reference sequence). The CDR3 runs to 11 residues. Deletions cut 4 bases from V and 6 bases from J, with 8 bases between. The chain links TRBV30 to TRBJ2-3, with no clear D. This receptor was taken from a human donor in good health. The specimen sequenced was T cells isolated from PBMCs. The CDR3 region has the DNA TGTGCCTGGATACGAGGCGATACGCAGTATTTT. This sequence encodes CAWIRGDTQYF.